This T cell receptor beta chain was sequenced for a study of immune evolution from preneoplasia to lung adenocarcinoma. Details on this clone: Its antigen is not identified.

Trimming cost V 8 bases and J 4 bases; bases outside gene matches: 8. Germline assignment: CDR1 SQVTM and CDR2 ANQGSEA. The CDR3 has 14 amino acids. Assay used: immunoSEQ multiplex PCR; TCRdb lists only in-frame clones, some missing. Of fewer than 950 clones in the sample, about 45% were seen once. Findings and limits, study-wide: Normal lung had highest clonality; later lesions appeared denser, more diverse.

Each case's diagnosis was confirmed by two pathologists on H&E. Specimen: FFPE normal lung tissue adjacent to the tumor. The chain has TRBV29-1 and TRBJ2-1; 10 bases fit TRBD2. The source of this sequence is a person aged 50-59 years with lung adenocarcinoma. CDR3: CSLSGTSVYNEQFF. CDR3 bases: TGCAGCCTGTCAGGGACTAGCGTTTACAATGAGCAGTTCTTC.